What follows are 2 T cell receptor beta chains derived from one specimen sequenced in a study of blood T cell repertoires in COVID-19. Only in-frame clones appear in the TCRdb table, and some are missing; sequencing was by immunoSEQ multiplex PCR. The table lists under 450,000 clones, approximately 86% of them singletons. Sequenced sample: peripheral blood. All receptors come from a woman aged 55-70 years with COVID-19, enrolled during active disease.

The chain joins TRBV19 to TRBJ1-5; a possible D gene is TRBD1 (5 bases). This CDR3 has 16 residues. Trimming pared 9 bases from V and 2 bases from J, leaving 20 bases between. CDR1 is LNHDA, CDR2 SQIVND, per germline (reference sequence). The CDR3 DNA sequence: TGTGCCAGCCATAGGGGACTGGAGGACGGCAATCAGCCCCAGCATTTT. Encoded protein: CASHRGLEDGNQPQHF.

This rearrangement joins TRBV3-1 (or the pseudogene TRBV3-2) to TRBJ1-6; no reliable D call. V was cut by 6 bases and J by 7 bases, with 10 bases left in between. Looked up from germline, CDR1 is LGHDT and CDR2 is YNNKEL (reference sequence). There are 13 residues in the CDR3. This CDR3 is CASSREANSPLHF. Written as DNA, the CDR3 is TGTGCCAGCAGTCGAGAAGCAAATTCACCCCTCCACTTT.